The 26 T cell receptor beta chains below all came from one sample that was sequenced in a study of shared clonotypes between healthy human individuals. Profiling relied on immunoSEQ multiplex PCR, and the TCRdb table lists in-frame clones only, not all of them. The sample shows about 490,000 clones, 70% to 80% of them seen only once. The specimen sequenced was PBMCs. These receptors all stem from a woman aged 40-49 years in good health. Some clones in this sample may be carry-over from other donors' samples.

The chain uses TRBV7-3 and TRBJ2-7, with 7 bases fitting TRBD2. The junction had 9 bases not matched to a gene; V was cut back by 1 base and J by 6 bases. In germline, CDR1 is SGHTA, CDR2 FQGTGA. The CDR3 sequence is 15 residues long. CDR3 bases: TGTGCCAGCAGCTTAATGGGAGGGAAAGGATCCGAGCAGTACTTC. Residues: CASSLMGGKGSEQYF.

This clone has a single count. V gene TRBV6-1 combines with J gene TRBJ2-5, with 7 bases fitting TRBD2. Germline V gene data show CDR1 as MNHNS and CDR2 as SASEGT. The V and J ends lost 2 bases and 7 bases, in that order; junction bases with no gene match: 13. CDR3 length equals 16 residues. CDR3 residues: CASSEIAGVGPRTQYF. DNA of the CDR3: TGTGCCAGCAGTGAAATTGCGGGAGTAGGCCCGAGGACCCAGTACTTC.

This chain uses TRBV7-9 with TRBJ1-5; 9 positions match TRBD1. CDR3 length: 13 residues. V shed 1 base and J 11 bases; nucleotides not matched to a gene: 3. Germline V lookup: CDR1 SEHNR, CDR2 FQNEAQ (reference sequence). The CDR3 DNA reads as TGTGCCAGCAGCTTAGGGACAGGGGAATCCCAGCATTTT. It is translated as CASSLGTGESQHF.

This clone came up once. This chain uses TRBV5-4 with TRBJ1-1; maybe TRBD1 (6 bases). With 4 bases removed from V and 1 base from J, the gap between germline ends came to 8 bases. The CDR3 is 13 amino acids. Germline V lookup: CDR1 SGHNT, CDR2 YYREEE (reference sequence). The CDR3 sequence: CASSQGGNTEAFF. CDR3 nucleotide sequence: TGTGCCAGCAGCCAAGGGGGGAACACTGAAGCTTTCTTT.

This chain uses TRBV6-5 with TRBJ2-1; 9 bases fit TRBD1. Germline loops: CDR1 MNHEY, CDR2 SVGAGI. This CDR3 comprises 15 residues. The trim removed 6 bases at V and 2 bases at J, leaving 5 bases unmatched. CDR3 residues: CASRSGTGTYNEQFF. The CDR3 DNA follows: TGTGCCAGCAGATCCGGGACAGGGACCTACAATGAGCAGTTCTTC.

CDR3 bases: TGTGCCAGCGGCTCCCTCGGGGGGGGTGAGCAGTTCTTC. This translates into CASGSLGGGEQFF. The chain couples TRBV5-5 to TRBJ2-1, with 8 bases identical to TRBD2. The CDR3 runs 13 residues. The germline V gene has CDR1 SGHKS and CDR2 YYEKEE (reference sequence). Trimming cost V 7 bases and J 9 bases; bases outside gene matches: 9.

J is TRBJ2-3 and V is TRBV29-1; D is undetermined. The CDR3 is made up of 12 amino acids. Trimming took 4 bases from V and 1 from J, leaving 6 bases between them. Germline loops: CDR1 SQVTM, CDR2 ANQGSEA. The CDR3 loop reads CSVVDRTDTQYF. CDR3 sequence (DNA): TGCAGCGTTGTCGATCGCACAGATACGCAGTATTTT.

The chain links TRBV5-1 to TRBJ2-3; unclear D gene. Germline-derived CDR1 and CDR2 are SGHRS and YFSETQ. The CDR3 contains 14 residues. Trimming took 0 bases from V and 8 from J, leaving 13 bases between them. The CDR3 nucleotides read TGCGCCAGCAGCTTGGCCGTAAGGGCCCGTACGCAGTATTTT. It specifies CASSLAVRARTQYF. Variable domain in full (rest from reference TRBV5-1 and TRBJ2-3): KAGVTQTPRYLIKTRGQQVTLSCSPISGHRSVSWYQQTPGQGLQFLFEYFSETQRNKGNFPGRFSGRQFSNSRSEMNVSTLELGDSALYLCASSLAVRARTQYFGPGTRLTVL.

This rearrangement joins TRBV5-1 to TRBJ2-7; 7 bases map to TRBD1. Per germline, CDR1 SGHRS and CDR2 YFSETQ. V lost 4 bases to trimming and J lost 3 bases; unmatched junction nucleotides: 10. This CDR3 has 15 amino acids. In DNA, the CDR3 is TGCGCCAGCAGCAGGCAGGGGGACCTTCTCTACGAGCAGTACTTC. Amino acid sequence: CASSRQGDLLYEQYF.

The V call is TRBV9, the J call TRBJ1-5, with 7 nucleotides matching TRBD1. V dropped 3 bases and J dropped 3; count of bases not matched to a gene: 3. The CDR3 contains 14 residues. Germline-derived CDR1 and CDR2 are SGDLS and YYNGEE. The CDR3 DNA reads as TGTGCCAGCAGCGCGGGACAGTTCAATCAGCCCCAGCATTTT. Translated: CASSAGQFNQPQHF. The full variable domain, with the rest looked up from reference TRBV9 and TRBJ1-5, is DSGVTQTPKHLITATGQRVTLRCSPRSGDLSVYWYQQSLDQGLQFLIQYYNGEERAKGNILERFSAQQFPDLHSELNLSSLELGDSALYFCASSAGQFNQPQHFGDGTRLSIL.

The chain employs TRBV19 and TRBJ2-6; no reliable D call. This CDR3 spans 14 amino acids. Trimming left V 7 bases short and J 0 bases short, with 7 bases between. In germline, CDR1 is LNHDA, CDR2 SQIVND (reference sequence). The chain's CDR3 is CASTPSSGANVLTF. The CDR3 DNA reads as TGTGCCAGTACCCCGAGCTCTGGGGCCAACGTCCTGACTTTC.

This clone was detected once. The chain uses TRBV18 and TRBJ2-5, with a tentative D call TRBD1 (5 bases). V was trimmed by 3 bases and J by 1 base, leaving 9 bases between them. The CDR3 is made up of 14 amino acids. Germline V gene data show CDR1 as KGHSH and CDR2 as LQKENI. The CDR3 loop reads CASSPGGAQETQYF. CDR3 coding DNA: TGTGCCAGCTCACCGGGTGGGGCCCAAGAGACCCAGTACTTC.

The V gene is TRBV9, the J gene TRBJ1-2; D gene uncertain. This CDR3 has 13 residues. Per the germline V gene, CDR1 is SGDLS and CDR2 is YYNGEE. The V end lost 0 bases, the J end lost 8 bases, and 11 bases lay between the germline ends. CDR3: CASSVVGGSGYTF. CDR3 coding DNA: TGTGCCAGCAGCGTAGTCGGAGGGTCGGGCTACACCTTC.

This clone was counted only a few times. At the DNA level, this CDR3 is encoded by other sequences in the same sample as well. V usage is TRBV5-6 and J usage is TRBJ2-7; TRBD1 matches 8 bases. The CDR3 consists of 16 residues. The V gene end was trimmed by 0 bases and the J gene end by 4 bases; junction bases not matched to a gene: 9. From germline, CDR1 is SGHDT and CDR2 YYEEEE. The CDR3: CASSLAGQGFGYEQYF. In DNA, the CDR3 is TGTGCCAGCAGCTTGGCTGGACAGGGTTTTGGATACGAGCAGTACTTC. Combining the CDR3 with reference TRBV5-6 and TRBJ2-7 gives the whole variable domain DAGVTQSPTHLIKTRGQQVTLRCSPKSGHDTVSWYQQALGQGPQFIFQYYEEEERQRGNFPDRFSGHQFPNYSSELNVNALLLGDSALYLCASSLAGQGFGYEQYFGPGTRLTVT.

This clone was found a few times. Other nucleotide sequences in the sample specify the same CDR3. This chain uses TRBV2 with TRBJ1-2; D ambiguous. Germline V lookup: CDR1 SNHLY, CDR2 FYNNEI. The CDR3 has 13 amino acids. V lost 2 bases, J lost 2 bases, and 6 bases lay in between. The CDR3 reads CASSEQGNYGYTF. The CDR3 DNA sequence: TGTGCCAGCAGTGAACAAGGAAACTATGGCTACACCTTC. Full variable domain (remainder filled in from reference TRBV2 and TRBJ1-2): EPEVTQTPSHQVTQMGQEVILRCVPISNHLYFYWYRQILGQKVEFLVSFYNNEISEKSEIFDDQFSVERPDGSNFTLKIRSTKLEDSAMYFCASSEQGNYGYTFGSGTRLTVV.

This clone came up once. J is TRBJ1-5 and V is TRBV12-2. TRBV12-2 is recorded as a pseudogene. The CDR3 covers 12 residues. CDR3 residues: CASLPFGQPQHF. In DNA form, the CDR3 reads TGTGCAAGTCTCCCATTTGGTCAGCCCCAGCATTTT.

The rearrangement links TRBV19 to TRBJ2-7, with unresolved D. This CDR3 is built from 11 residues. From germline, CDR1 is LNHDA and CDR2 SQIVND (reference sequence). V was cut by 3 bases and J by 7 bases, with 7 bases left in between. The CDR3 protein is CASSIGLEQYF. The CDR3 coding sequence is TGTGCCAGTAGTATCGGATTGGAGCAGTACTTC.

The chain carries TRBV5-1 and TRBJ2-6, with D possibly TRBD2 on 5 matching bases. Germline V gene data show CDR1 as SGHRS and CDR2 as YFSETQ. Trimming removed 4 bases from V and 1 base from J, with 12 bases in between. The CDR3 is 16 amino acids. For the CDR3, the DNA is TGCGCCAGCAGCATATCAGGCGGGTCTGGGGCCAACGTCCTGACTTTC. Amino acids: CASSISGGSGANVLTF.

The CDR3 sequence: CASRPTGTHTDTQYF. CDR3 DNA: TGTGCCAGCAGACCGACAGGGACACACACAGATACGCAGTATTTT. The V call is TRBV5-6, the J call TRBJ2-3, with 7 positions matching TRBD1. The J segment lost 2 bases and the V segment lost 5 bases, leaving 8 bases of the junction unmatched. Germline V gene data show CDR1 as SGHDT and CDR2 as YYEEEE. This CDR3 has 15 amino acids.

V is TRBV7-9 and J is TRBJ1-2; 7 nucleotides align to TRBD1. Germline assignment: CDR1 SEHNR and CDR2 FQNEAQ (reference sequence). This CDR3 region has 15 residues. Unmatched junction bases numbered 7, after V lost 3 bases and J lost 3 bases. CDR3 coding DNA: TGTGCCAGCAGCTTGGACCGGACAGGAGACTATGGCTACACCTTC. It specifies CASSLDRTGDYGYTF.

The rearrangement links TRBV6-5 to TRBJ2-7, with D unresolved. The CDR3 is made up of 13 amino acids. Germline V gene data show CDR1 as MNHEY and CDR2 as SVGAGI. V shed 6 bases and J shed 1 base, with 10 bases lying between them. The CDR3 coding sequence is TGTGCCAGCAGGAACGACGGTTCCTACGAGCAGTACTTC. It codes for CASRNDGSYEQYF.

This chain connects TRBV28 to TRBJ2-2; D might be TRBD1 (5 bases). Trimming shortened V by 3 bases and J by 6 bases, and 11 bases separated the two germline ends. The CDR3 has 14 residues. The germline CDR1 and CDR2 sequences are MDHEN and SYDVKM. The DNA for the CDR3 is TGTGCCAGCAGTTTCGGCAGGGTGGCCGGGGAGCTGTTTTTT. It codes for CASSFGRVAGELFF.

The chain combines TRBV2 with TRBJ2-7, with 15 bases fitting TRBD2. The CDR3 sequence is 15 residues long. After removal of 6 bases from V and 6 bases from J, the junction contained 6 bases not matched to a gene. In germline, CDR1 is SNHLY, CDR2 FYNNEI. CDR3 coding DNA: TGTGCCAGCAGACCAGGACTAGCGGGAGGGGGCGAGCAGTACTTC. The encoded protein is CASRPGLAGGGEQYF.

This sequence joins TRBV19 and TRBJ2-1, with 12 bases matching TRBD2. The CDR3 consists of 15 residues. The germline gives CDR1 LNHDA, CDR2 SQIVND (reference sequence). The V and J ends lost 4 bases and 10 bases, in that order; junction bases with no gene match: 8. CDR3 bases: TGTGCCAGTAGTACTTCTAGCGGGAGGGCCTGGGAGCAGTTCTTC. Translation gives CASSTSSGRAWEQFF.

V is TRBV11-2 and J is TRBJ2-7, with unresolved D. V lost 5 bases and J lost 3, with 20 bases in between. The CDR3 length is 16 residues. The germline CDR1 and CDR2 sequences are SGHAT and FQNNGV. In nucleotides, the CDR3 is TGTGCCAGCAGCCCGCCACGCCCCCACCTCTACTACGAGCAGTACTTC. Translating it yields CASSPPRPHLYYEQYF.

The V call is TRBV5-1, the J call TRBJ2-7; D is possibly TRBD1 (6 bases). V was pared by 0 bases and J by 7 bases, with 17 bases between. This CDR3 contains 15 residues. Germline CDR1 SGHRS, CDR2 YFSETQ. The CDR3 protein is CASSLGSQGPLEQYF. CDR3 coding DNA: TGCGCCAGCAGCTTGGGCTCACAGGGCCCCCTGGAGCAGTACTTC.